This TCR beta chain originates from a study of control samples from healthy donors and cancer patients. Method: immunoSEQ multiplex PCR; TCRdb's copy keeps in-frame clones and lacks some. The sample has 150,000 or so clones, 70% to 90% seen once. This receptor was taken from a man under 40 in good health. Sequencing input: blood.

In nucleotides, the CDR3 is TGTGCCAGCAGTTTACAAACGGGGACTGAAGCTTTCTTT. Its translation: CASSLQTGTEAFF. V is TRBV12-3 or TRBV12-4 and J is TRBJ1-1; D is undetermined. The CDR3 is 13 residues long. The V and J ends lost 2 bases and 5 bases respectively, with 9 bases between them.